The clone carrying this T cell receptor beta chain was seen more than once but under ten times. The data are from a study of identical twins. In germline, CDR1 is SGHRS, CDR2 YFSETQ. The CDR3 length is 16 residues. The junction had 9 bases not matched to a gene; V was cut back by 1 base and J by 4 bases. Via MiXCR, TCRdb re-called the 5' RACE reads, giving one row per CDR3 protein. The top ten hold around 13% of the sample, which has approximately 700,000 distinct CDR3 sequences, 18% seen once. The same specimen was also included in a second study, on T cells expressing NK-cell markers. In that study: The HCMV specificity of the expanded NKG2C+ T cell clones stayed unresolved.

The source is a woman aged 18-30 years in good health. V and J are TRBV5-1 and TRBJ1-2; 8 nucleotides match TRBD1. The sequenced sample was PBMCs. CDR3 in amino acids: CASSLLATGVSYGYTF. The CDR3 DNA reads as TGCGCCAGCAGCTTGCTGGCGACAGGGGTCTCCTATGGCTACACCTTC.